The 13 T cell receptor beta chains reported below all come from one sample, sequenced in a study of T cell changes during pregnancy in multiple sclerosis. Clones were sequenced by immunoSEQ multiplex PCR, and TCRdb holds only the in-frame ones, with some missing. The sample lists around 110,000 clones; roughly 89% were seen once. Sample: peripheral blood, taken before pregnancy. These receptors were collected from a female donor with multiple sclerosis, enrolled in a pregnancy study.

The rearrangement joins TRBV27 to TRBJ1-5; perhaps TRBD1 as D (5 bases). The CDR3 loop spans 14 amino acids. CDR1 and CDR2 from the germline V gene are MNHEY and SMNVEV (reference sequence). Trimming left V 5 bases short and J 0 bases short, with 8 bases between. CDR3: CASSPRDSNQPQHF. The CDR3 DNA follows: TGTGCCAGCAGTCCCAGGGATAGCAATCAGCCCCAGCATTTT.

The V call is TRBV5-1, the J call TRBJ1-1; D is possibly TRBD1 (5 bases). Between the trimmed V and J ends, which lost 4 bases and 3 bases, there was a span of 10 bases. Germline V gives CDR1 SGHRS, CDR2 YFSETQ. The CDR3 has 13 residues. DNA for the CDR3: TGCGCCAGCAGCACCGGACACCACACTGAAGCTTTCTTT. Translating it yields CASSTGHHTEAFF.

V is TRBV9 and J is TRBJ1-1, with a possible D match to TRBD1 (5 bases). The CDR3 length is 13 residues. Germline CDR1 SGDLS, CDR2 YYNGEE. Trimming took 3 bases from V and 11 from J, leaving 17 bases between them. The CDR3 nucleotides read TGTGCCAGCAGCGCCGGCGATTCTGGGGCGGCTTTCTTT. Protein product: CASSAGDSGAAFF. Full variable domain (remainder filled in from reference TRBV9 and TRBJ1-1): DSGVTQTPKHLITATGQRVTLRCSPRSGDLSVYWYQQSLDQGLQFLIQYYNGEERAKGNILERFSAQQFPDLHSELNLSSLELGDSALYFCASSAGDSGAAFFGQGTRLTVV.

The CDR3 is CASSQDLSVRNSPLHF. CDR3 bases: TGTGCCAGCAGCCAAGATCTCAGCGTCCGGAATTCACCCCTCCACTTT. The genes are TRBV4-2 and TRBJ1-6; D is unresolved. Germline V CDR1 and CDR2: LGHNA, YNFKEQ. This CDR3 contains 16 residues. V was pared by 0 bases and J by 7 bases, with 13 bases between.

This clone was seen just once. The rearrangement links TRBV18 to TRBJ2-3; the D gene is possibly TRBD2 (6 bases). Germline V lookup: CDR1 KGHSH, CDR2 LQKENI. Trimming pared 1 base from V and 6 bases from J, leaving 23 bases between. The CDR3 has 18 amino acids. The CDR3 reads CASSPLLVLTAGTDTQYF. The CDR3 coding sequence is TGTGCCAGCTCACCACTGTTAGTTCTAACAGCGGGTACGGATACGCAGTATTTT.

The chain carries TRBV5-1 and TRBJ2-7; D is unclear. CDR1 is SGHRS and CDR2 is YFSETQ in the germline V gene. This CDR3 has 12 residues. Trimming removed 7 bases at V and 1 base at J, with 9 bases between. The CDR3 loop reads CASGPESYEQYF. In DNA form, the CDR3 reads TGCGCCAGCGGCCCCGAATCCTACGAGCAGTACTTC.

The chain employs TRBV25-1 and TRBJ2-7, with TRBD2 as a possible D gene (5 bases). This CDR3 contains 15 residues. Trimming removed 1 base at V and 2 bases at J, with 12 bases between. Germline V gene lookup returns CDR1 MGHDK and CDR2 SYGVNS. DNA of the CDR3: TGTGCCAGCAGTGAATGGGAGCGGAGACCCTACGAGCAGTACTTC. Protein product: CASSEWERRPYEQYF.

V gene TRBV7-9 combines with J gene TRBJ2-2; the D gene is possibly TRBD1 (5 bases). The germline V gene encodes CDR1 SEHNR and CDR2 FQNEAQ (reference sequence). V dropped 1 base and J dropped 2 bases, with 14 bases sitting between them. The length of the CDR3 is 17 residues. The CDR3 sequence is CASSLVLQATNTGELFF. CDR3 DNA sequence: TGTGCCAGCAGCTTAGTACTACAGGCTACAAACACCGGGGAGCTGTTTTTT.

The chain combines TRBV5-5 with TRBJ2-7; D is ambiguous. There are 15 residues in the CDR3. CDR1 is SGHKS and CDR2 is YYEKEE in the germline V gene (reference sequence). Trimming cost V 4 bases and J 2 bases, with 16 bases left between them. The CDR3 here is CASSPRPSQAYEQYF. The CDR3 DNA sequence: TGTGCCAGCAGCCCACGTCCAAGTCAGGCCTACGAGCAGTACTTC.

V gene TRBV9 combines with J gene TRBJ2-2; D is uncertain. From germline, CDR1 is SGDLS and CDR2 YYNGEE. The V end lost 4 bases, the J end lost 5 bases, and 12 bases lay between the germline ends. The CDR3 consists of 14 residues. Here the CDR3 reads CASSPRMATGELFF. In DNA form, the CDR3 reads TGTGCCAGCAGCCCCCGAATGGCTACCGGGGAGCTGTTTTTT.

In this sample, this clone turned up a few times. The chain links TRBV28 to TRBJ1-2; TRBD1 agrees at 9 bases. Trimming cost V 5 bases and J 3 bases; bases outside gene matches: 4. The germline gives CDR1 MDHEN, CDR2 SYDVKM. This CDR3 is 14 amino acids long. The CDR3 sequence is CASSPRTGDYGYTF. CDR3 in DNA: TGTGCCAGCAGTCCCCGGACAGGGGACTATGGCTACACCTTC.

V and J are TRBV11-3 and TRBJ1-1, with a weak D call TRBD1 (5 bases). Trimming shortened V by 5 bases and J by 2 bases, and 15 bases separated the two germline ends. The CDR3 is made up of 15 amino acids. CDR1 and CDR2 from the germline V gene are SGHNT and YENEEA. For the CDR3, the DNA is TGTGCCAGCAGCGGCCGGCTCGGGGGTAACACTGAAGCTTTCTTT. Its protein product is CASSGRLGGNTEAFF.

The chain couples TRBV11-1 to TRBJ1-5; 8 nucleotides agree with TRBD1. CDR1 SGHAT and CDR2 FQDESV come from the germline V gene (reference sequence). Trimming removed 5 bases from V and 1 base from J; junction bases left unmatched: 16. The CDR3 sequence is 19 residues long. This CDR3 reads CASSPIGQGLRASNQPQHF. CDR3 sequence (DNA): TGTGCCAGCAGCCCGATCGGACAGGGTTTGCGGGCGAGCAATCAGCCCCAGCATTTT.